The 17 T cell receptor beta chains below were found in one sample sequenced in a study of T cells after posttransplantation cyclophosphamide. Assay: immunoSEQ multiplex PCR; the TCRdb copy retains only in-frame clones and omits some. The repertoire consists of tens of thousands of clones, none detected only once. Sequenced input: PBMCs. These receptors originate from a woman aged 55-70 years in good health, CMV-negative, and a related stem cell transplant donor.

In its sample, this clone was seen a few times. Here the CDR3 reads CATSVGQGVETQYF. The CDR3 DNA is TGTGCCACCAGCGTGGGACAGGGCGTAGAGACCCAGTACTTC. This chain joins TRBV15 and TRBJ2-5; 9 positions match TRBD1. CDR1 is LNHNV, CDR2 YYDKDF, per germline (reference sequence). Germline trimming cut 5 bases from V and 4 bases from J; bases unmatched to any gene: 5. The length of the CDR3 is 14 residues.

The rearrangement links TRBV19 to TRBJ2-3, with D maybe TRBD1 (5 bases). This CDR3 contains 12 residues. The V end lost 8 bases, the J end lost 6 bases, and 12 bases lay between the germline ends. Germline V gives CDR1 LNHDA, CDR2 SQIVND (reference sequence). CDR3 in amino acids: CASRLAGDTQYF. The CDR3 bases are TGTGCCAGTCGCCTCGCAGGGGATACGCAGTATTTT.

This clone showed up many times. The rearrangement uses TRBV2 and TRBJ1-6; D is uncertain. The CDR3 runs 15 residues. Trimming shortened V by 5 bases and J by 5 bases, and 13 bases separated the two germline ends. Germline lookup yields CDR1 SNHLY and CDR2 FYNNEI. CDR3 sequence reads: CASSPDGENNSPLHF. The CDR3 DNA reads TGTGCCAGCAGTCCTGACGGGGAAAATAATTCACCCCTCCACTTT.

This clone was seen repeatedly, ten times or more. Here the CDR3 DNA reads TGTGCCAGCAGGGCGGCCGGGACAGGGGTTGCCGAGCAGTACTTC. Protein: CASRAAGTGVAEQYF. The chain links TRBV28 to TRBJ2-7, with 10 bases matching TRBD1. V dropped 6 bases and J dropped 6; count of bases not matched to a gene: 11. This CDR3 is built from 15 residues. Germline V gives CDR1 MDHEN, CDR2 SYDVKM.

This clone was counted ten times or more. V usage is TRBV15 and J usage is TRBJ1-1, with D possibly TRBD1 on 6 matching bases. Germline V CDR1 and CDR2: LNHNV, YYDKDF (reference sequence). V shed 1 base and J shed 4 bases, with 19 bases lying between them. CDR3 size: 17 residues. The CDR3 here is CATSRGGGGRWGTEAFF. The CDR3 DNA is TGTGCCACCAGCAGAGGGGGGGGCGGCAGGTGGGGCACTGAAGCTTTCTTT.

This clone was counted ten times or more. The CDR3 spells CASSVGGAMGNEQFF. For the CDR3, the DNA is TGTGCCAGCAGCGTCGGTGGGGCAATGGGCAATGAGCAGTTCTTC. The chain uses TRBV11-3 and TRBJ2-1; maybe TRBD1 (5 bases). Between the trimmed V and J ends, which lost 5 bases and 6 bases, there was a span of 17 bases. The CDR3 has 15 amino acids. Germline V lookup: CDR1 SGHNT, CDR2 YENEEA.

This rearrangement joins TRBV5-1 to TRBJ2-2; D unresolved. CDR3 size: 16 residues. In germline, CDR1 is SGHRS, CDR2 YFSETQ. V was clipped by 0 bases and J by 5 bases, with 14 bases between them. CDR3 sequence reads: CASSLAELKPTGELFF. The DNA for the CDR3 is TGCGCCAGCAGCTTGGCCGAACTAAAACCTACCGGGGAGCTGTTTTTT.

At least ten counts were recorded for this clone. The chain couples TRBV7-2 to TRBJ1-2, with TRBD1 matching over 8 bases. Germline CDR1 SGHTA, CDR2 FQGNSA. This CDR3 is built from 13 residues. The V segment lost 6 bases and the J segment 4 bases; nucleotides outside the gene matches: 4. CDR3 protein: CASRVTGGYGYTF. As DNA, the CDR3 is TGTGCCAGCAGGGTAACAGGGGGCTATGGCTACACCTTC.

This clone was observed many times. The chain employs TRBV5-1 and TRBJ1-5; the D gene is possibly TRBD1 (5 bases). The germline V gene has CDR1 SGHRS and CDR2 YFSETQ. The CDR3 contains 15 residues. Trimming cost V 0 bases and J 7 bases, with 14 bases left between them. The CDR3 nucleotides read TGCGCCAGCAGCTTGGCCGGGACTAGGGACCAGCCCCAGCATTTT. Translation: CASSLAGTRDQPQHF.

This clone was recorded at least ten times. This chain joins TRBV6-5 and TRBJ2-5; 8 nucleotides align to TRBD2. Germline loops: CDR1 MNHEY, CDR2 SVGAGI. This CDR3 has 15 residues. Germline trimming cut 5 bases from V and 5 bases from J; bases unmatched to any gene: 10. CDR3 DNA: TGTGCCAGCAGTCGCACGAGTAGCGGGGTTGAGACCCAGTACTTC. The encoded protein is CASSRTSSGVETQYF.

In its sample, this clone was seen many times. The CDR3 is CSVEGSSGSYEQFF. The DNA of the CDR3 is TGCAGCGTTGAGGGGTCTAGCGGGAGCTATGAGCAGTTCTTC. The chain joins TRBV29-1 to TRBJ2-1, with 10 bases aligning to TRBD2. CDR1 and CDR2 (germline): SQVTM, ANQGSEA. V lost 3 bases, J lost 8 bases, and 7 bases stayed unmatched. The CDR3 length is 14 residues.

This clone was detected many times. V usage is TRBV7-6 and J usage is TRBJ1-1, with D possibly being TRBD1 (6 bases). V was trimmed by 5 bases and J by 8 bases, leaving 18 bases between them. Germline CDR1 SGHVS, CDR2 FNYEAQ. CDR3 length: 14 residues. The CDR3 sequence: CASSPTAGEREAFF. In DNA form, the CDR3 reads TGTGCCAGCAGCCCCACGGCAGGGGAGAGAGAAGCTTTCTTT.

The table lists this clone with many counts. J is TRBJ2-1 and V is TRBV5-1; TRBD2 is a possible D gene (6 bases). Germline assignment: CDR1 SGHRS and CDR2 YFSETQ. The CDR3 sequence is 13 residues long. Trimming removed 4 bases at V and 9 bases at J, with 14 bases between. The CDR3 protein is CASSSNWGGEQFF. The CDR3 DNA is TGCGCCAGCAGCAGTAATTGGGGAGGTGAGCAGTTCTTC.

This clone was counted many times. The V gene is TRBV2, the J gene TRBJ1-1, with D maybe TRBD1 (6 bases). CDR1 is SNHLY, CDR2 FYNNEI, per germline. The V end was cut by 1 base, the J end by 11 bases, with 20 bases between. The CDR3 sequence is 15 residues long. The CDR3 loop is CASSEGLHRITGAFF. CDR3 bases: TGTGCCAGCAGTGAAGGACTCCACCGTATCACAGGGGCTTTCTTT.

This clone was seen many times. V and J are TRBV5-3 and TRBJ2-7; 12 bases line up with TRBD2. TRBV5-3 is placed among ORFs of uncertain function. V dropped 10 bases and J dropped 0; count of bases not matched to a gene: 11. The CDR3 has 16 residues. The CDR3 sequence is CAFRTSGVGSSYEQYV. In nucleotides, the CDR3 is TGTGCCTTCAGGACTAGCGGGGTGGGTAGCTCCTACGAGCAGTACGTC.

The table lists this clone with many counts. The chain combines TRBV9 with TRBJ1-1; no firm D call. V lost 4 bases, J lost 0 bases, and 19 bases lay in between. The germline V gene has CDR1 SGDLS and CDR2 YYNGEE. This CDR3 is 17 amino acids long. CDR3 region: CASSPREMLFLNTEAFF. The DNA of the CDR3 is TGTGCCAGCAGCCCCCGTGAAATGCTATTTCTGAACACTGAAGCTTTCTTT.

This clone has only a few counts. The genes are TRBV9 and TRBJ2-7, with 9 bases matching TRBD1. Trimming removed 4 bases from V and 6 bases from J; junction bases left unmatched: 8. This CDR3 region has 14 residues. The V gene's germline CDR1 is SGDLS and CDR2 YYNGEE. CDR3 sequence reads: CASSMDRGGSEQYF. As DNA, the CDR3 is TGTGCCAGCAGCATGGACAGGGGAGGGTCCGAGCAGTACTTC.